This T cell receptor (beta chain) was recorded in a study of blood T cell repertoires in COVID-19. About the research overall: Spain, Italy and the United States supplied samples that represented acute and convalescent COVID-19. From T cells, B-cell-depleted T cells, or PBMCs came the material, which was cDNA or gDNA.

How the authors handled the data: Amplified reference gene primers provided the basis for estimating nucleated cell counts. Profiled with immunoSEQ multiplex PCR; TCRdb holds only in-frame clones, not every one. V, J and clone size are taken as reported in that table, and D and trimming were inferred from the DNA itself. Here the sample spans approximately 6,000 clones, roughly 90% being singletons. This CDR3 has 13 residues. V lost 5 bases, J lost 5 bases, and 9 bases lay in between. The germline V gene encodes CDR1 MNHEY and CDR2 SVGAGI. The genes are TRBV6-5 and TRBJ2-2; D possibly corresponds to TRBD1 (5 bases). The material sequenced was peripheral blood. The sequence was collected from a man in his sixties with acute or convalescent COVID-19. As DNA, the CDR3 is TGTGCCAGCAGTCGCGACAGTACCGGGGAGCTGTTTTTT. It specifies CASSRDSTGELFF.